This TCR beta chain is drawn from a study of OX40 agonist ivuxolimab in advanced cancers. Study background: Ivuxolimab is an agonistic anti-OX40 (CD134) antibody, and patients were treated with it. Enrolled patients in dose escalation had cancers that were hepatocellular carcinoma, melanoma, renal cell or head and neck cancer.

The V gene lost 0 bases and the J gene lost 5 bases, with 11 bases spanning the gap. Germline V lookup: CDR1 SGDLS, CDR2 YYNGEE. The CDR3 spans 15 residues. Note on this clone: The target antigen is unknown.

Whole-study findings and limits: The authors did not determine the antigen specificity of the expanded peripheral T cells.

Sequenced by immunoSEQ multiplex PCR; TCRdb stores in-frame clones only, minus some. In the table there are under 70,000 clones, 80% to 95% of which are singletons. Sequencing used CD4+ or CD8+ T cells sorted from blood, obtained in a trial of the OX40 agonist ivuxolimab. This chain links TRBV9 with TRBJ1-4; D gene uncertain. The clonotype comes from an adult with an advanced solid tumor such as melanoma, head and neck, liver or kidney cancer. CDR3 DNA sequence: TGTGCCAGCAGCGTAGGTACAGTGACAAATGAAAAACTGTTTTTT. This translates into CASSVGTVTNEKLFF.